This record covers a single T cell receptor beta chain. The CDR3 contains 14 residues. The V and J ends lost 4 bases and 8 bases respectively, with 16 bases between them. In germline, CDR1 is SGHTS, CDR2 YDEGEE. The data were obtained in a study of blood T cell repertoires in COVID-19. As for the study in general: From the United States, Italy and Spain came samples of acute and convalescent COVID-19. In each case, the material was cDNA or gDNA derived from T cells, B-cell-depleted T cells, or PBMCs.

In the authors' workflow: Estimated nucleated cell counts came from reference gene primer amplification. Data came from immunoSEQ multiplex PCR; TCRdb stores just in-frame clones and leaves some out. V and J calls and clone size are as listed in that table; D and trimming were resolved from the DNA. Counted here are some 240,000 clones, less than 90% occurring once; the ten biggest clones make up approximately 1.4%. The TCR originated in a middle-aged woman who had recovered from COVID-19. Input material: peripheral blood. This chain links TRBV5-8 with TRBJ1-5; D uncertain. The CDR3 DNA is TGTGCCAGCAGCCCGAGGGCGGGAACGGAGCCCCAGCATTTT. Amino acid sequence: CASSPRAGTEPQHF.